The present T cell receptor beta chain was sequenced within a study of cytomegalovirus exposure and HLA in healthy donors. Study context: In an earlier analysis, around 120 million unique TCR beta sequences were found from 150 million to 200 million T cells.

PCR employed 60 Vbeta and 13 Jbeta primers. The protocol was immunoSEQ multiplex PCR, while the TCRdb copy is restricted to in-frame clones and leaves out a portion. The profile shows 90,000 to 120,000 clones, 65% to 75% of them singletons. The CDR3 covers 13 residues. J was trimmed by 6 bases and V by 6 bases; bases with no gene match: 4. Germline values: CDR1 LNHDA, CDR2 SQIVND (reference sequence). To note about this clone: As yet, its antigen is unknown.

Overall study results and limits: The study put under 200 TCR beta chains on its list as cytomegalovirus-associated. By a later analysis, the bulk of CMV-associated TCR beta chains appeared HLA-restricted. Common viral pathogens (according to a later analysis) appeared linked to several of the most significant clusters.

J is TRBJ2-2 and V is TRBV19; 7 nucleotides align to TRBD2. The clonotype was recovered from a man aged 35-49 years in good health and CMV-seropositive. Specimen: PBMCs. This CDR3 is CASSIAGAGELFF. Written as DNA, the CDR3 is TGTGCCAGTAGCATCGCGGGAGCCGGGGAGCTGTTTTTT.